One sample yielded the 10 T cell receptor beta chains listed below, sequenced in a study of cytomegalovirus exposure and HLA in healthy donors (dated by TCRdb to 2015 to 2018). The method behind the library was the immunoSEQ multiplex PCR assay. A mixture of 60 forward primers for TCR Vbeta segments and 13 reverse primers for TCR Jbeta segments was used in the multiplex PCR. Imported from immuneACCESS, the table was reduced by TCRdb to in-frame sequences with V and J called. These copies leave out some clones; in studies compared against another copy, an unresolved V gene accounts for under half, and the cause of the remainder is not known. Counted in this sample were roughly 200,000 clones; approximately 80% of them appeared once. The top ten clones comprise roughly 15% of the sample. Input material: PBMCs. All receptors derive from a woman aged 25-40 years in good health and CMV-seropositive.

In its sample, this clone was seen a few times. J is TRBJ1-2 and V is TRBV7-9; TRBD1 agrees at 9 bases. The CDR3 sequence is 14 residues long. Germline loops: CDR1 SEHNR, CDR2 FQNEAQ (reference sequence). Trimming at V came to 4 bases and at J to 8 bases, leaving 8 bases not matched to a gene. CDR3 bases: TGTGCCAGCAGCTCGGTGGGACAGGGTAGAGGCTACACCTTC. Amino acids: CASSSVGQGRGYTF.

A single count supports this clone. V and J are TRBV4-3 and TRBJ2-7; 8 nucleotides agree with TRBD2. Germline values: CDR1 LGHNA, CDR2 YSLEER. The CDR3 runs to 15 residues. Trimming took 4 bases from V and 2 from J; bases not matched to a gene: 7. CDR3: CASSPRGGTTYEQYF. The CDR3 DNA reads as TGCGCCAGCAGCCCCCGGGGGGGGACAACCTACGAGCAGTACTTC.

This rearrangement joins TRBV30 to TRBJ2-7; weak D call: TRBD1 (6 bases). The germline V gene encodes CDR1 GTSNPN and CDR2 SVGIG (reference sequence). The length of the CDR3 is 13 residues. V was trimmed by 2 bases and J by 4 bases, leaving 12 bases between them. The CDR3 loop is CAWSTGSQYEQYF. CDR3 nucleotide sequence: TGTGCCTGGAGTACAGGGTCTCAGTACGAGCAGTACTTC.

J is TRBJ2-5 and V is TRBV20-1; the D is unclear. The germline V gene has CDR1 DFQATT and CDR2 SNEGSKA (reference sequence). Trimming took 8 bases from V and 2 from J, leaving 9 bases between them. The length of the CDR3 is 11 residues. The CDR3 region has the DNA TGCAGTTCCGACATTCAAGAGACCCAGTACTTC. As protein: CSSDIQETQYF.

V usage is TRBV6-5 and J usage is TRBJ1-2; 7 nucleotides line up with TRBD1. V shed 6 bases and J 4 bases; nucleotides not matched to a gene: 11. Germline values: CDR1 MNHEY, CDR2 SVGAGI. The CDR3 spans 15 residues. CDR3 loop: CASSSMTGRGYGYTF. CDR3 DNA: TGTGCCAGCAGCTCCATGACAGGGCGCGGCTATGGCTACACCTTC.

The chain recombines TRBV5-4 with TRBJ1-1; D possibly corresponds to TRBD1 (6 bases). Trimming took off 4 bases at V and 4 bases at J, with 14 bases between the two ends. This CDR3 is 14 amino acids long. The germline CDR1 and CDR2 sequences are SGHNT and YYREEE (reference sequence). The DNA for the CDR3 is TGTGCCAGCAGCGGCGGACAGTACGGCACTGAAGCTTTCTTT. It is translated as CASSGGQYGTEAFF.

The chain carries TRBV28 and TRBJ2-4, with D perhaps TRBD2 (6 bases). V lost 6 bases and J 0 bases, leaving 24 bases between the germline ends. The CDR3 is 19 residues long. Germline loops: CDR1 MDHEN, CDR2 SYDVKM. In DNA form, the CDR3 reads TGTGCCAGCAGCTCTTGGGGGGAGGAGGGTCTTATAGCCAAAAACATTCAGTACTTC. It specifies CASSSWGEEGLIAKNIQYF.

This clone showed up just once. V usage is TRBV4-2 and J usage is TRBJ1-4; D not resolved. Trimming cost V 0 bases and J 8 bases, with 4 bases left between them. The CDR3 totals 12 residues. CDR1 and CDR2 from the germline V gene are LGHNA and YNFKEQ. This chain's CDR3 is CASSQEGEKLFF. CDR3 nucleotide sequence: TGTGCCAGCAGCCAAGAGGGCGAAAAACTGTTTTTT.

The gene calls are TRBV30 and TRBJ2-2, with unresolved D. The CDR3 length is 14 residues. In germline, CDR1 is GTSNPN, CDR2 SVGIG (reference sequence). Trimming removed 3 bases at V and 0 bases at J, with 8 bases between. CDR3 bases: TGTGCCTGGAGACTAATTTCGAACACCGGGGAGCTGTTTTTT. It encodes CAWRLISNTGELFF.

The J gene is TRBJ2-2, the V gene TRBV28; D gene ambiguous. V was pared by 4 bases and J by 3 bases, with 9 bases between. Germline V CDR1 and CDR2: MDHEN, SYDVKM. The CDR3 contains 14 residues. CDR3: CASSSRQHTGELFF. The CDR3 DNA reads as TGTGCCAGCAGTTCGAGACAACACACCGGGGAGCTGTTTTTT.